This T cell receptor beta chain was observed in a study of blood T cell repertoires in COVID-19. The CDR3 covers 15 residues. Trimming took off 2 bases at V and 1 base at J, with 12 bases between the two ends. Germline V lookup: CDR1 MNHEY, CDR2 SMNVEV (reference sequence). Produced via immunoSEQ multiplex PCR; TCRdb's table is partial and in-frame only. Of hundreds of thousands of clones detected, approximately 85% appear once; the ten largest clones hold approximately 5%. The genes are TRBV27 and TRBJ2-7; possible D gene TRBD1, 5 bases. Input material: peripheral blood. This receptor was obtained from a woman of 80 years or more with COVID-19, enrolled during active disease. The CDR3 reads CASSLRGIGSYEQYF. The CDR3, as DNA: TGTGCCAGCAGTTTAAGGGGAATCGGGTCCTACGAGCAGTACTTC.